This entry describes one TCR beta chain. Using immunoSEQ multiplex PCR, the repertoire was profiled, and TCRdb retains in-frame clones only, with some absent. The profile shows some 170,000 clones, 90% of them singletons. These data are taken from a study of blood T cell repertoires in COVID-19. The length of the CDR3 is 16 residues. CDR1 is SGHRS and CDR2 is YFSETQ in the germline V gene. V lost 4 bases and J lost 0, with 17 bases in between. Sequencing input: peripheral blood. This chain joins TRBV5-1 and TRBJ2-7; D might be TRBD2 (5 bases). The receptor's source is a man aged 55 to 70 with active or convalescent COVID-19. CDR3 in amino acids: CASSPRDVRVSYEQYF. The CDR3, as DNA: TGCGCCAGCAGCCCAAGGGATGTGAGGGTCTCCTACGAGCAGTACTTC. The variable domain in full, with the rest retrieved from reference TRBV5-1 and TRBJ2-7, is KAGVTQTPRYLIKTRGQQVTLSCSPISGHRSVSWYQQTPGQGLQFLFEYFSETQRNKGNFPGRFSGRQFSNSRSEMNVSTLELGDSALYLCASSPRDVRVSYEQYFGPGTRLTVT.